This T cell receptor (beta chain) was captured by sequencing in a study of glioma-infiltrating T cells after dendritic cell vaccination. Study information: Patients received autologous tumor lysate-pulsed dendritic cell vaccination between about 2003 and 2012.

Stated time point: after dendritic cell vaccination, including at tumor progression/relapse. The germline gives CDR1 LNHDA, CDR2 SQIVND (reference sequence). V trimming: 3 bases; J trimming: 8 bases; junction bases outside the gene matches: 11. This CDR3 is built from 15 residues. As regards this clone: Its antigen is unknown.

Overall study results and limits: Higher pretreatment TIL content predicted longer progression-free time and survival.

The PCR used 60 V beta and 13 J beta primers. Using immunoSEQ multiplex PCR, the repertoire was profiled, and TCRdb retains in-frame clones only, with some absent. Of 90,000 to 110,000 clones in the sample, about 90% are singletons; the top ten hold 2.7%. This TCR came from a human donor with glioblastoma. The rearrangement joins TRBV19 to TRBJ1-2, with 8 bases lining up with TRBD1. The material was blood, obtained after dendritic cell vaccination. CDR3 nucleotides: TGTGCCAGTAGTATCCAATTGGGGACAGGCGGCGGCTACACCTTC. Translation: CASSIQLGTGGGYTF.